The 4 T cell receptor beta chains listed next were all sequenced from one sample in a study of cytomegalovirus exposure and HLA in healthy donors. Vbeta (60) and Jbeta (13) primers were used in the PCR. The assay was immunoSEQ multiplex PCR, and TCRdb's table has in-frame clones only and misses some. The sample has about 140,000 clones, 80% seen once. Sequenced input: PBMCs. The source is a man aged 50 or older in good health and CMV-seronegative.

This chain connects TRBV7-9 to TRBJ1-5; 10 bases fit TRBD1. Germline CDR1 SEHNR, CDR2 FQNEAQ (reference sequence). V lost 2 bases, J lost 11 bases, and 9 bases stayed unmatched. This CDR3 spans 15 amino acids. The CDR3 reads CASSLWTGGLGSQHF. The CDR3 DNA follows: TGTGCCAGCAGCTTATGGACAGGGGGTTTGGGGTCCCAGCATTTT. Using reference TRBV7-9 and TRBJ1-5 for the parts outside the CDR3, the full variable domain is DTGVSQNPRHKITKRGQNVTFRCDPISEHNRLYWYRQTLGQGPEFLTYFQNEAQLEKSRLLSDRFSAERPKGSFSTLEIQRTEQGDSAMYLCASSLWTGGLGSQHFGDGTRLSIL.

This sequence joins TRBV11-3 and TRBJ1-1; 9 nucleotides line up with TRBD1. V was clipped by 5 bases and J by 0 bases; unmatched bases: 7. From germline, CDR1 is SGHNT and CDR2 YENEEA. The CDR3 sequence is 16 residues long. CDR3 bases: TGTGCCAGCAGCCGGACAGGGGTCGGGGTGAACACTGAAGCTTTCTTT. This codes for CASSRTGVGVNTEAFF.

The chain carries TRBV7-3 and TRBJ2-1, with 8 bases aligning to TRBD2. The J segment lost 0 bases and the V segment lost 5 bases, leaving 6 bases of the junction unmatched. Germline CDR1 and CDR2: SGHTA and FQGTGA. The CDR3 runs to 16 residues. The CDR3 sequence: CASSRGSGSSYNEQFF. DNA of the CDR3: TGTGCCAGCAGCCGAGGGAGCGGGAGCTCCTACAATGAGCAGTTCTTC.

The CDR3 loop is CASSRDRDIGYTF. Written as DNA, the CDR3 is TGTGCCAGCAGTCGGGACAGGGATATTGGCTACACCTTC. V is TRBV6-5 and J is TRBJ1-2; TRBD1 matches at 9 bases. With V trimmed by 5 bases and J by 7 bases, 5 bases remained unmatched. CDR3 length equals 13 residues. From germline, CDR1 is MNHEY and CDR2 SVGAGI.